Presented here are 15 T cell receptor beta chains from one specimen sequenced in a study of blood T cells in healthy people across ages. The authors ran a second PCR of roughly 6 to 11 cycles using a sample-barcoded 5' primer and a J-beta primer mix. Via MiXCR, TCRdb re-called the 5' RACE reads, giving one row per CDR3 protein. Among over 1,200,000 distinct CDR3 sequences listed, almost 60% were seen once. The sample taken for sequencing was blood. The origin of the receptors is a young man in good health.

This clonotype was seen only once. The CDR3 nucleotides read TGTGCCAGCAGTTTACTAGGGACCGTAGAGCGAAATGAGCAGTTCTTC. Its protein is CASSLLGTVERNEQFF. The rearrangement joins TRBV27 to TRBJ2-1; D possibly matches TRBD1 or TRBD2 (5 bases each). There are 16 residues in the CDR3. Germline loops: CDR1 MNHEY, CDR2 SMNVEV (reference sequence). Deletions cut 2 bases from V and 7 bases from J, with 18 bases between.

This clonotype appeared a few times. This sequence joins TRBV5-1 and TRBJ2-5, with D possibly matching TRBD1 (5 bases). The CDR3 totals 15 residues. Germline lookup yields CDR1 SGHRS and CDR2 YFSETQ. V was pared by 2 bases and J by 2 bases, with 13 bases between. As DNA, the CDR3 is TGCGCCAGCAGCTTCGACAGAGTTATTCAAGAGACCCAGTACTTC. It is translated as CASSFDRVIQETQYF. Supplemented by reference TRBV5-1 and TRBJ2-5, the full variable domain reads KAGVTQTPRYLIKTRGQQVTLSCSPISGHRSVSWYQQTPGQGLQFLFEYFSETQRNKGNFPGRFSGRQFSNSRSEMNVSTLELGDSALYLCASSFDRVIQETQYFGPGTRLLVL.

The rearrangement joins TRBV3-1 to TRBJ1-2; 7 bases line up with TRBD1. V gave up 1 base and J gave up 3 bases; unmatched junction bases: 14. Germline V gene lookup returns CDR1 LGHDT and CDR2 YNNKEL (reference sequence). The CDR3 has 18 residues. CDR3 region: CASSQVEGWTGTDYGYTF. In DNA form, the CDR3 reads TGTGCCAGCAGCCAAGTTGAGGGGTGGACAGGTACGGACTATGGCTACACCTTC.

This chain uses TRBV28 with TRBJ2-5, with a weak D call TRBD2 (7 bases). The CDR3 contains 15 residues. Trimming left V 4 bases short and J 5 bases short, with 17 bases between. Germline V gene lookup returns CDR1 MDHEN and CDR2 SYDVKM. CDR3 DNA: TGTGCCAGCAGTTCACCAAGGGGGGGCGCGGAGACCCAGTACTTC. The encoded protein is CASSSPRGGAETQYF.

This chain uses TRBV6-5 with TRBJ2-2; D not certain. This CDR3 has 18 residues. The V gene lost 0 bases and the J gene lost 2 bases, with 16 bases spanning the gap. Germline CDR1 is MNHEY and CDR2 is SVGAGI. CDR3: CASSYSRTTIPNTGELFF. For the CDR3, the DNA is TGTGCCAGCAGTTACTCAAGGACCACAATACCCAACACCGGGGAGCTGTTTTTT.

The chain employs TRBV4-1 and TRBJ2-7, with D tentatively TRBD2 (6 bases). Trimming cost V 0 bases and J 0 bases, with 15 bases left between them. This CDR3 has 17 residues. Germline V CDR1 and CDR2: MGHRA, YSYEKL. The CDR3 region is CASSQDSLRGTSYEQYF. Written as DNA, the CDR3 is TGCGCCAGCAGCCAAGATTCCCTGCGGGGAACCTCCTACGAGCAGTACTTC.

This clonotype came up once. The chain recombines TRBV7-9 with TRBJ2-7; TRBD2 might be the D (5 bases). Germline CDR1 and CDR2: SEHNR and FQNEAQ (reference sequence). There are 13 residues in the CDR3. V shed 4 bases and J shed 3 bases, with 10 bases lying between them. The CDR3 coding sequence is TGTGCCAGCAGCTCGGGGAATATCTACGAGCAGTACTTC. It specifies CASSSGNIYEQYF.

This clonotype was detected only a few times. This chain joins TRBV10-3 and TRBJ2-3; D might be TRBD1 or TRBD2, each matching 7 bases. The CDR3 totals 15 residues. Trimming took 11 bases from V and 4 from J, leaving 22 bases between them. The germline gives CDR1 ENHRY, CDR2 SYGVKD. CDR3 amino acids: CAVGTDLGLPDTQYF. The CDR3, as DNA: TGTGCCGTCGGGACAGACCTGGGACTACCAGATACGCAGTATTTT.

The J gene is TRBJ2-7, the V gene TRBV5-6, with D unresolved. The germline V and J ends were trimmed by 4 bases and 6 bases, with 17 bases remaining between them. Germline V gene lookup returns CDR1 SGHDT and CDR2 YYEEEE. CDR3 length equals 14 residues. The CDR3 is CASSPGSSISEQYF. The CDR3 DNA reads as TGTGCCAGCAGCCCCGGGTCCTCTATTAGCGAGCAGTACTTC.

The V gene is TRBV6-1, the J gene TRBJ2-5; D may match TRBD1 or TRBD2 (6 bases each). Germline V gene data show CDR1 as MNHNS and CDR2 as SASEGT. V lost 7 bases to trimming and J lost 5 bases, with 23 bases between them. The CDR3 sequence is 16 residues long. CDR3: CASKQGFGGLAETQYF. The CDR3 region has the DNA TGTGCCAGCAAACAGGGATTTGGGGGGCTCGCGGAGACCCAGTACTTC.

This clonotype was seen only once. The chain links TRBV7-9 to TRBJ1-1; D not certain. The CDR3 sequence is 13 residues long. Germline V CDR1 and CDR2: SEHNR, FQNEAQ (reference sequence). V dropped 5 bases and J dropped 6 bases, with 13 bases sitting between them. Here the CDR3 DNA reads TGTGCCAGCAGCCCACCCGGGATCTCTGAAGCTTTCTTT. Protein: CASSPPGISEAFF. The variable domain in full, with the rest retrieved from reference TRBV7-9 and TRBJ1-1, is DTGVSQNPRHKITKRGQNVTFRCDPISEHNRLYWYRQTLGQGPEFLTYFQNEAQLEKSRLLSDRFSAERPKGSFSTLEIQRTEQGDSAMYLCASSPPGISEAFFGQGTRLTVV.

The V call is TRBV18, the J call TRBJ2-5, with D possibly being TRBD1 (5 bases). Germline V gene data show CDR1 as KGHSH and CDR2 as LQKENI. Trimming left V 5 bases short and J 1 base short, with 11 bases between. The CDR3 runs 14 residues. The CDR3 nucleotides are TGTGCCAGCTCAAAGGGGTTAGTCCAAGAGACCCAGTACTTC. Amino acids: CASSKGLVQETQYF.

V and J are TRBV10-3 and TRBJ2-1; D perhaps matches TRBD1 (6 bases). CDR1 is ENHRY and CDR2 is SYGVKD in the germline V gene. V was trimmed by 6 bases and J by 7 bases, leaving 19 bases between them. This CDR3 has 15 amino acids. CDR3: CAIRETTGWQNEQFF. CDR3 in DNA: TGTGCCATCAGGGAAACTACAGGGTGGCAAAATGAGCAGTTCTTC.

The chain uses TRBV2 and TRBJ2-7, with D perhaps matching TRBD2 (6 bases). Trimming took off 6 bases at V and 5 bases at J, with 17 bases between the two ends. CDR3 length equals 14 residues. Germline CDR1 SNHLY, CDR2 FYNNEI. The CDR3 nucleotides read TGTGCCAGCAGCGAGCCCCTAGCGCGGGACGAGCAGTACTTC. Amino acids: CASSEPLARDEQYF.

The rearrangement links TRBV10-3 to TRBJ1-2; perhaps TRBD1 as D (5 bases). The CDR3 extends over 16 amino acids. Deletions cut 0 bases from V and 5 bases from J, with 16 bases between. Germline V gene sequence: CDR1 ENHRY, CDR2 SYGVKD. The CDR3 loop reads CAISESTGGRGYGYTF. The CDR3 nucleotides read TGTGCCATCAGTGAGTCAACAGGAGGGAGAGGATATGGCTACACCTTC.